The subject of this entry is one T cell receptor (beta chain). No antigen is known for it. The data originate from a study of glioma-infiltrating T cells after dendritic cell vaccination. The germline V gene has CDR1 SGHTA and CDR2 FQGNSA. The CDR3 length is 14 residues. The ends were cut back, 9 bases at V and 4 bases at J, with 16 bases in the middle. Study-wide points: Longer survival after dendritic cell vaccination followed higher pretreatment TIL content.

Measured with immunoSEQ multiplex PCR; TCRdb has only the in-frame clones, and not every one. The top ten hold 2% to 2.5% of the sample, which has tens of thousands of clones, more than 75% seen once. Time point here: after dendritic cell vaccination, including at tumor progression/relapse. The chain links TRBV7-2 to TRBJ2-1; the D gene is possibly TRBD2 (6 bases). This clonotype originated in a human donor with glioblastoma. This sample comprised blood, obtained after dendritic cell vaccination. The CDR3 sequence is CASRPLALYNEQFF. CDR3 in DNA: TGTGCCAGTCGCCCGCTAGCGCTTTACAATGAGCAGTTCTTC.